This T cell receptor (beta chain) emerged from a study of blood T cell repertoires in COVID-19. Background on the study: Both acute and convalescent COVID-19 samples were obtained from the United States, Italy and Spain.

Using immunoSEQ multiplex PCR, the repertoire was profiled, and TCRdb retains in-frame clones only, with some absent. The profile shows 70,000 to 90,000 clones, approximately 83% of them singletons. Sequencing used peripheral blood. This sequence originates from a man in his fifties or sixties with acute or convalescent COVID-19.

CDR3 in amino acids: CASSLGQYNSPLHF. The CDR3 bases are TGTGCCAGCAGCCTGGGACAATATAATTCACCCCTCCACTTT. This rearrangement joins TRBV3-1 (or the pseudogene TRBV3-2) to TRBJ1-6; a weak D match, TRBD1 (6 bases). Trimming shortened V by 4 bases and J by 4 bases, and 8 bases separated the two germline ends. Germline loops: CDR1 LGHDT, CDR2 YNNKEL (reference sequence). This CDR3 has 14 residues.